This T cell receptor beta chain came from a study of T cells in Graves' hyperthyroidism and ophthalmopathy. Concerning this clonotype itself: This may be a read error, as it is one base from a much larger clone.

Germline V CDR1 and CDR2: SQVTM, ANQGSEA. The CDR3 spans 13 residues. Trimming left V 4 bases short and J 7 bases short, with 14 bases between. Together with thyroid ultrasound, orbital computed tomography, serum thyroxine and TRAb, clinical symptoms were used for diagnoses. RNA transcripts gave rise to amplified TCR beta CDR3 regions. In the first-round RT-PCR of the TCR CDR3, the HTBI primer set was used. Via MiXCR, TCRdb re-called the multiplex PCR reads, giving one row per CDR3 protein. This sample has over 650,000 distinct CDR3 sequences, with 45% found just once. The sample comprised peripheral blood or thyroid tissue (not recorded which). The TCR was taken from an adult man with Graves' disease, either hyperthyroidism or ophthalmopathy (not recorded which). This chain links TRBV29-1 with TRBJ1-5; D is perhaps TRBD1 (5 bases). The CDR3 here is CSVGGGARQPQHF. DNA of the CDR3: TGCAGCGTTGGTGGAGGGGCGCGGCAGCCCCAGCATTTT. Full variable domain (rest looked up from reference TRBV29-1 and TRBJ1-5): SAVISQKPSRDICQRGTSLTIQCQVDSQVTMMFWYRQQPGQSLTLIATANQGSEATYESGFVIDKFPISRPNLTFSTLTVSNMSPEDSSIYLCSVGGGARQPQHFGDGTRLSIL.